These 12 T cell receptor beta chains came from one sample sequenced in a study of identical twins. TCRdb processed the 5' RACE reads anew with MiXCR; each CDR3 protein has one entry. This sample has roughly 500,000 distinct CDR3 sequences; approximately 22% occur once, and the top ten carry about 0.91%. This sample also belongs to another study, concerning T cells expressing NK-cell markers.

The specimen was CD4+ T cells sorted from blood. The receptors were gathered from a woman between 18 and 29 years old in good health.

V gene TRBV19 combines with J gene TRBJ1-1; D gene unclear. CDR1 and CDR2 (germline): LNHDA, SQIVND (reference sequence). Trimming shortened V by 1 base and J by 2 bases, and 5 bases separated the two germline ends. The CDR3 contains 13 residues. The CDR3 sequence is CASSIGSNTEAFF. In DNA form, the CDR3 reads TGTGCCAGTAGTATAGGCAGTAACACTGAAGCTTTCTTT. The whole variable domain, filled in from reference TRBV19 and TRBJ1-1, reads DGGITQSPKYLFRKEGQNVTLSCEQNLNHDAMYWYRQDPGQGLRLIYYSQIVNDFQKGDIAEGYSVSREKKESFPLTVTSAQKNPTAFYLCASSIGSNTEAFFGQGTRLTVV.

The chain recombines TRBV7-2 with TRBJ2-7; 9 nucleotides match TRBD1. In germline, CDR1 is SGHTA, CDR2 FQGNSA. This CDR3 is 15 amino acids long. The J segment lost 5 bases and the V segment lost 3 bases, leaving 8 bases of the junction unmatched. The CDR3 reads CASSFSGQGINEQYF. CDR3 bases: TGTGCCAGCAGCTTCTCGGGACAGGGTATTAACGAGCAGTACTTC.

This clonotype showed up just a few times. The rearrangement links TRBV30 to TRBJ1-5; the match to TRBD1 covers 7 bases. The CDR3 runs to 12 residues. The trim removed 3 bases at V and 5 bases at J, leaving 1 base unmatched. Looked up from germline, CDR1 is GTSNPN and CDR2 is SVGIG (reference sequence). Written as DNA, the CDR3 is TGTGCCTGGAGCACAGGGGATCAGCCCCAGCATTTT. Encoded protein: CAWSTGDQPQHF.

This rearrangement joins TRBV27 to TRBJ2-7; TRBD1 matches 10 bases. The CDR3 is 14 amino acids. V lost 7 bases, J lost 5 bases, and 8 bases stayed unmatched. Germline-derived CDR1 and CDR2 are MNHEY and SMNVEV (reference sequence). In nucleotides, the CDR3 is TGTGCCAGCACCGGGGGACAGGGGCGGGACGAGCAGTACTTC. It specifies CASTGGQGRDEQYF.

The CDR3 sequence is CASTQGSGGLTDTQYF. In nucleotides, the CDR3 is TGTGCCAGCACCCAAGGAAGCGGGGGGTTAACAGATACGCAGTATTTT. The rearrangement uses TRBV6-1 and TRBJ2-3; 9 bases align to TRBD2. J lost 3 bases, V lost 7 bases, and 11 bases had no gene match. There are 16 residues in the CDR3. Germline assignment: CDR1 MNHNS and CDR2 SASEGT.

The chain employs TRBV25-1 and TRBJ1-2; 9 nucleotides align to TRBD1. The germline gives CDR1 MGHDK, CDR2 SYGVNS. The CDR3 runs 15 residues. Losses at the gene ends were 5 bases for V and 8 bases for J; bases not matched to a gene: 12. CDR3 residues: CASSTHRGDRVGYTF. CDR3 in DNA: TGTGCCAGCAGTACCCATAGGGGGGACAGGGTCGGCTACACCTTC.

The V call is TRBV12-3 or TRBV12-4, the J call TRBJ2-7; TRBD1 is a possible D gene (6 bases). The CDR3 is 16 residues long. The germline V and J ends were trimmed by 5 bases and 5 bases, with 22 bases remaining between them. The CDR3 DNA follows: TGTGCCAGCAGTCCCGGACAGAGGACCCGCCCCAACGAGCAGTACTTC. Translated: CASSPGQRTRPNEQYF.

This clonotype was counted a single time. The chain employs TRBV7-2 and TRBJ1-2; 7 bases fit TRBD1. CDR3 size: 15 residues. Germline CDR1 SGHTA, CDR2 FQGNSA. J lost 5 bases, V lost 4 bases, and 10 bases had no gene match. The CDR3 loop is CASSSDPDRHYGYTF. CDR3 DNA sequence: TGTGCCAGCAGCTCCGACCCGGACAGGCATTATGGCTACACCTTC.

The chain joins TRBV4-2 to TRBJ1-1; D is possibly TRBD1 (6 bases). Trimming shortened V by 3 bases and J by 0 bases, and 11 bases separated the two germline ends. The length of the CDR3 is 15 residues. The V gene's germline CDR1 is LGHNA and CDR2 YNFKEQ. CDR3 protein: CASSHTGQMNTEAFF. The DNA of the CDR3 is TGTGCCAGCAGCCATACCGGACAGATGAACACTGAAGCTTTCTTT.

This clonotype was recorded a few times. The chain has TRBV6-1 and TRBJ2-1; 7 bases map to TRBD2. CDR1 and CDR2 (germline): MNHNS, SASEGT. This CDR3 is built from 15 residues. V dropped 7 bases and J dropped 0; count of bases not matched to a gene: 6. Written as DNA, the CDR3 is TGTGCCAGCAAGAGCGGGAAGAGCTCCTACAATGAGCAGTTCTTC. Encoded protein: CASKSGKSSYNEQFF.

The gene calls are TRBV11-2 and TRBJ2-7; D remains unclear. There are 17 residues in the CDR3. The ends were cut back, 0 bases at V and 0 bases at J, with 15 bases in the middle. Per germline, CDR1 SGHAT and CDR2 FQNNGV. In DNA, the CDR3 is TGTGCCAGCAGCTTAGATCGCAGCCCCACCGACTCCTACGAGCAGTACTTC. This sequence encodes CASSLDRSPTDSYEQYF.

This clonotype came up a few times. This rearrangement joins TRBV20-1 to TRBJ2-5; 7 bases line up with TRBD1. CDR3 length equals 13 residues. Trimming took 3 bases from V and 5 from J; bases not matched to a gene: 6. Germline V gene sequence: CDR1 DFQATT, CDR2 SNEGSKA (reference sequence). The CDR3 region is CSASGTVRETQYF. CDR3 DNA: TGCAGTGCTAGTGGGACAGTGAGGGAGACCCAGTACTTC.